This T cell receptor (beta chain) was sequenced in a study of blood T cell repertoires in COVID-19. Enrolment of Seattle patients took place during active infection, and they were followed longitudinally. Generated by immunoSEQ multiplex PCR, the TCRdb table keeps only in-frame clones and is missing some. The sample yields fewer than 450,000 clones, approximately 88% seen once. This CDR3 comprises 15 residues. Germline lookup yields CDR1 SGDLS and CDR2 YYNGEE. V lost 4 bases and J lost 1, with 13 bases in between. The clonotype was recovered from a woman aged 45 to 65 with COVID-19, enrolled during active disease. The chain has TRBV9 and TRBJ2-3; a possible D gene is TRBD1 (7 bases). Sequencing was performed on peripheral blood. CDR3 DNA: TGTGCCAGCAGCCAGGGGGGCGCGGGCACAGATACGCAGTATTTT. Amino acids: CASSQGGAGTDTQYF.